These 2 T cell receptor beta chains share one sample of origin, sequenced in a study of blood T cell repertoires in COVID-19. Sequencing used immunoSEQ multiplex PCR; TCRdb keeps in-frame clones, though not all of them. The repertoire includes roughly 87,000 clones, roughly 86% of them detected once, and 4.5% to 5.5% sits in the top ten. Source material: peripheral blood. The receptors derive from a middle-aged man with acute or convalescent COVID-19.

The chain is built from TRBV11-2 and TRBJ1-5; D possibly corresponds to TRBD1 (6 bases). CDR1 and CDR2 (germline): SGHAT, FQNNGV. There are 16 residues in the CDR3. Trimming left V 5 bases short and J 0 bases short, with 14 bases between. CDR3 region: CASSRGGGPSNQPQHF. For the CDR3, the DNA is TGTGCCAGCAGCCGAGGGGGGGGGCCTAGCAATCAGCCCCAGCATTTT.

This chain's CDR3 is CAWSVGRRDTEAFF. In DNA, the CDR3 is TGTGCCTGGAGTGTTGGGCGCAGGGACACTGAAGCTTTCTTT. This sequence joins TRBV30 and TRBJ1-1; D may be TRBD1 (5 bases). Germline loops: CDR1 GTSNPN, CDR2 SVGIG (reference sequence). CDR3 length: 14 amino acids. Trimming pared 0 bases from V and 3 bases from J, leaving 11 bases between.